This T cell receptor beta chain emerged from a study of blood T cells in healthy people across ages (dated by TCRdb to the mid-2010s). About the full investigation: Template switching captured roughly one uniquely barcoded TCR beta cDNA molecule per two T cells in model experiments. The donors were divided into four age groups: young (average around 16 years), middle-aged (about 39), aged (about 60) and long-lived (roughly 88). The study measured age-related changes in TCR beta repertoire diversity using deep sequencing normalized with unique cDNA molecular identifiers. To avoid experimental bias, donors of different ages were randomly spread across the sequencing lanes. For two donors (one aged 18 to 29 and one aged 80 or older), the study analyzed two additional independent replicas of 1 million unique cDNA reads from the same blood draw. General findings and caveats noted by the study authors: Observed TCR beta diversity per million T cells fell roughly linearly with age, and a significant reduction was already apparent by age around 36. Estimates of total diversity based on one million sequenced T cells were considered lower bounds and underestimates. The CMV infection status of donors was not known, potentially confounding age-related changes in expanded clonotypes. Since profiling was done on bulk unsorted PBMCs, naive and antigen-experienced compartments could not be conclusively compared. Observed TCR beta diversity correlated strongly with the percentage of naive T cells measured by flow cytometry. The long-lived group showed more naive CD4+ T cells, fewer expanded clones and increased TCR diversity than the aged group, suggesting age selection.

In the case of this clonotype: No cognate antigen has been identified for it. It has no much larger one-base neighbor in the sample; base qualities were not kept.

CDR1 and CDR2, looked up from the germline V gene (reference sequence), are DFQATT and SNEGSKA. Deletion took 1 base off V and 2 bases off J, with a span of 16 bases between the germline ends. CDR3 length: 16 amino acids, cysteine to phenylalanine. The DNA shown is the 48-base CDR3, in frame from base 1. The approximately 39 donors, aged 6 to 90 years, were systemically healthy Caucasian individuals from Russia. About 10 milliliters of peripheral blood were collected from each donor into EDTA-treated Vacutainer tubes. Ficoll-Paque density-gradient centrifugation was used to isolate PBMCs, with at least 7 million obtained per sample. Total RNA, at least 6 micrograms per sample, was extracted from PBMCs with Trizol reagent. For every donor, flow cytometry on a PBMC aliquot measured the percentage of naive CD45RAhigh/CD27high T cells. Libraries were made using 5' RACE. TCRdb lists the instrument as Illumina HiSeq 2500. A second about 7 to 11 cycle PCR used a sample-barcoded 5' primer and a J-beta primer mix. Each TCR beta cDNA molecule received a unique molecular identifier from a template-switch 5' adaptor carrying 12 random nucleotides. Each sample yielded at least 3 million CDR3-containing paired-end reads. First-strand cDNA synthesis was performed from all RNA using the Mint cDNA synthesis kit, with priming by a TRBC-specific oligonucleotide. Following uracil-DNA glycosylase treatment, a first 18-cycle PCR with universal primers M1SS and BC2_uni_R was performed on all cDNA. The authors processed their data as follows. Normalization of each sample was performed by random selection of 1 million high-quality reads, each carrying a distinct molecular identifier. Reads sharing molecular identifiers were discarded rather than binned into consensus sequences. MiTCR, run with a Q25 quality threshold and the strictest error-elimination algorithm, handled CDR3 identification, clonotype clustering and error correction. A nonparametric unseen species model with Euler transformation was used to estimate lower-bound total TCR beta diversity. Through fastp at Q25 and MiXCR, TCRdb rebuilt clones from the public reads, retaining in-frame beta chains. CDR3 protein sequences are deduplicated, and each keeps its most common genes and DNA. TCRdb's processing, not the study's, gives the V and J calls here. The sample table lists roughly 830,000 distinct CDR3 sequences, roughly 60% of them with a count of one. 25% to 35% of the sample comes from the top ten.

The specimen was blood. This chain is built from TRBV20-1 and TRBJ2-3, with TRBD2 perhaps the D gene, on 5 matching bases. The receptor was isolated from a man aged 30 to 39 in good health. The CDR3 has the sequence CSARVPQLVYTDTQYF. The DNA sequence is TGCAGTGCTAGAGTCCCCCAACTAGTTTACACAGATACGCAGTATTTT.